The 22 T cell receptor beta chains below all came from one sample that was sequenced in a study of OX40 agonist ivuxolimab in advanced cancers. Libraries were prepared by immunoSEQ multiplex PCR; TCRdb keeps only in-frame clonotypes and omits some of them. The sample consists of about 58,000 clones, approximately 87% of them appearing once. Sequenced material: CD4+ or CD8+ T cells sorted from blood, taken in a trial of the OX40 agonist ivuxolimab. The receptors were sampled from an adult with an advanced solid tumor such as melanoma, head and neck, liver or kidney cancer.

This sequence joins TRBV7-9 and TRBJ2-1; D perhaps matches TRBD1 (6 bases). V lost 1 base and J 4 bases, leaving 11 bases between the germline ends. Germline V gene data show CDR1 as SEHNR and CDR2 as FQNEAQ (reference sequence). The CDR3 loop spans 15 amino acids. For the CDR3, the DNA is TGTGCCAGCAGCTTAGAGCAACAGGGTTACAATGAGCAGTTCTTC. Translated: CASSLEQQGYNEQFF.

The rearrangement uses TRBV9 and TRBJ1-2, with D possibly matching TRBD1 (5 bases). CDR3 length: 15 residues. V lost 4 bases and J 0 bases, leaving 13 bases between the germline ends. Germline values: CDR1 SGDLS, CDR2 YYNGEE. The CDR3: CASSPRDRTNYGYTF. In nucleotides, the CDR3 is TGTGCCAGCAGCCCCCGGGACCGAACTAACTATGGCTACACCTTC.

The chain combines TRBV5-1 with TRBJ2-5; D might be TRBD2 (6 bases). CDR1 is SGHRS, CDR2 YFSETQ, per germline. Trimming took off 4 bases at V and 5 bases at J, with 18 bases between the two ends. The CDR3 runs 15 residues. CDR3 DNA sequence: TGCGCCAGCAGCCCCCGTGGGCGGGGAGGTGAGACCCAGTACTTC. This gives the protein CASSPRGRGGETQYF.

The V call is TRBV7-8, the J call TRBJ2-5; TRBD2 matches at 12 bases. V trimming: 5 bases; J trimming: 4 bases; junction bases outside the gene matches: 11. The germline CDR1 and CDR2 sequences are SGHVS and FQNEAQ. The CDR3 extends over 17 amino acids. The chain's CDR3 is CASSPSRLAGAGETQYF. In nucleotides, the CDR3 is TGTGCCAGCAGCCCGTCCCGACTAGCGGGGGCGGGAGAGACCCAGTACTTC.

The chain has TRBV6-1 and TRBJ1-1, with 7 nucleotides matching TRBD1. In germline, CDR1 is MNHNS, CDR2 SASEGT. The CDR3 has 13 amino acids. V shed 4 bases, J shed 4 bases, and the junction held 3 bases outside the gene matches. The CDR3 DNA follows: TGTGCCAGCAGTGGACAGGGAGTCACTGAAGCTTTCTTT. Translating gives CASSGQGVTEAFF.

This sequence joins TRBV6-1 and TRBJ1-1, with 9 bases identical to TRBD1. After removal of 6 bases from V and 5 bases from J, the junction contained 10 bases not matched to a gene. Germline V gene data show CDR1 as MNHNS and CDR2 as SASEGT. The CDR3 length is 15 residues. The CDR3 spells CASRGIGTGRTEAFF. As DNA, the CDR3 is TGTGCCAGCAGGGGCATAGGGACAGGGCGAACTGAAGCTTTCTTT.

This clone has a single count. The chain is built from TRBV7-3 and TRBJ2-1; perhaps TRBD2 as D (7 bases). Germline-derived CDR1 and CDR2 are SGHTA and FQGTGA. V lost 5 bases and J 9 bases, leaving 17 bases between the germline ends. The CDR3 spans 14 residues. CDR3: CASSQWRGRSEQFF. As DNA, the CDR3 is TGTGCCAGCAGCCAGTGGCGGGGGCGGAGTGAGCAGTTCTTC.

The V call is TRBV7-9, the J call TRBJ1-1, with 9 bases identical to TRBD1. V trimming: 0 bases; J trimming: 3 bases; junction bases outside the gene matches: 11. The CDR3 extends over 18 amino acids. Germline values: CDR1 SEHNR, CDR2 FQNEAQ (reference sequence). The DNA for the CDR3 is TGTGCCAGCAGCTTAGCCTTAGAAGGGACAGGGAAGGACACTGAAGCTTTCTTT. Amino acids: CASSLALEGTGKDTEAFF.

The chain links TRBV7-9 to TRBJ2-5, with D perhaps matching TRBD2 (5 bases). Germline V lookup: CDR1 SEHNR, CDR2 FQNEAQ (reference sequence). V lost 1 base, J lost 1 base, and 10 bases lay in between. CDR3 length equals 15 residues. The chain's CDR3 is CASSLGGGLQETQYF. CDR3 sequence (DNA): TGTGCCAGCAGCTTAGGTGGAGGACTCCAAGAGACCCAGTACTTC.

The table lists this clone with a few counts. The DNA of the CDR3 is TGTGCCAGCAGCTACATCCCGGGATTCACAGATACGCAGTATTTT. Its protein is CASSYIPGFTDTQYF. The rearrangement links TRBV21-1 to TRBJ2-3; the table's TRBD2 call for D was not verified on the DNA. TRBV21-1 corresponds to a pseudogene. The CDR3 consists of 15 residues.

This sequence joins TRBV19 and TRBJ2-1, with 7 bases matching TRBD1. V dropped 1 base and J dropped 6; count of bases not matched to a gene: 6. Germline V CDR1 and CDR2: LNHDA, SQIVND (reference sequence). The CDR3 runs to 15 residues. The CDR3 DNA reads as TGTGCCAGTAGTATAGTGGGACAGCGCGCCAATGAGCAGTTCTTC. Translating it yields CASSIVGQRANEQFF.

V and J are TRBV7-2 and TRBJ2-3, with 7 bases identical to TRBD2. With V trimmed by 2 bases and J by 2 bases, 7 bases remained unmatched. Looked up from germline, CDR1 is SGHTA and CDR2 is FQGNSA. This CDR3 is built from 16 residues. The CDR3 sequence: CASSLYQRGNTDTQYF. The CDR3 DNA follows: TGTGCCAGCAGCTTATACCAGCGGGGAAACACAGATACGCAGTATTTT.

This clone appeared a single time. The gene calls are TRBV9 and TRBJ2-3, with D possibly matching TRBD2 (6 bases). Germline CDR1 is SGDLS and CDR2 is YYNGEE. Trimming left V 2 bases short and J 4 bases short, with 35 bases between. This CDR3 is 22 amino acids long. The CDR3 nucleotides are TGTGCCAGCAGCGTCGCTCTGAGACTGGGTCCCCCCAACGGGGACTTGTCAGATACGCAGTATTTT. It is translated as CASSVALRLGPPNGDLSDTQYF.

This sequence joins TRBV28 and TRBJ1-2, with D uncertain. V lost 8 bases and J 7 bases, leaving 11 bases between the germline ends. The CDR3 totals 11 residues. The germline V gene has CDR1 MDHEN and CDR2 SYDVKM. CDR3 sequence reads: CASGTQGGYTF. The CDR3 DNA reads as TGTGCCAGCGGCACACAAGGTGGCTACACCTTC.

In this sample, this clone turned up a few times. The gene calls are TRBV2 and TRBJ1-1; perhaps TRBD1 as D (5 bases). The CDR3 loop spans 12 amino acids. V lost 10 bases and J 0 bases, leaving 9 bases between the germline ends. The germline V gene encodes CDR1 SNHLY and CDR2 FYNNEI. The CDR3 here is CATQQVNTEAFF. The CDR3 DNA sequence: TGTGCCACCCAACAGGTGAACACTGAAGCTTTCTTT.

The gene calls are TRBV5-1 and TRBJ2-3, with TRBD1 as a possible D gene (5 bases). CDR3 length: 16 residues. Germline CDR1 reads SGHRS; CDR2 reads YFSETQ. The V end was cut by 5 bases, the J end by 1 base, with 17 bases between. The CDR3 nucleotides read TGCGCCAGCAGTATCGGACAAGTAGTCCGCACAGATACGCAGTATTTT. This translates into CASSIGQVVRTDTQYF. Full variable domain (rest looked up from reference TRBV5-1 and TRBJ2-3): KAGVTQTPRYLIKTRGQQVTLSCSPISGHRSVSWYQQTPGQGLQFLFEYFSETQRNKGNFPGRFSGRQFSNSRSEMNVSTLELGDSALYLCASSIGQVVRTDTQYFGPGTRLTVL.

The gene calls are TRBV15 and TRBJ2-5, with D hard to call. Germline V gene lookup returns CDR1 LNHNV and CDR2 YYDKDF (reference sequence). CDR3 length: 11 residues. Trimming shortened V by 3 bases and J by 2 bases, and 1 base separated the two germline ends. CDR3 region: CATSSQETQYF. DNA of the CDR3: TGTGCCACCAGCAGTCAAGAGACCCAGTACTTC.

The chain has TRBV7-8 and TRBJ1-5; TRBD1 matches 7 bases. Germline CDR1 SGHVS, CDR2 FQNEAQ. This CDR3 is 15 amino acids long. V gave up 4 bases and J gave up 1 base; unmatched junction bases: 4. The CDR3 spells CASSSRQGSNQPQHF. CDR3 in DNA: TGTGCCAGCAGCTCCCGACAGGGCAGCAATCAGCCCCAGCATTTT.

In this sample, this clone turned up a few times. V and J are TRBV6-4 and TRBJ1-1, with 7 positions matching TRBD1. Per the germline V gene, CDR1 is MRHNA and CDR2 is SNTAGT. The trim removed 6 bases at V and 7 bases at J, leaving 8 bases unmatched. This CDR3 comprises 13 residues. The CDR3 nucleotides are TGTGCCAGCAGGGAACGACAGGGTGGTGAAGCTTTCTTT. It codes for CASRERQGGEAFF.

V is TRBV5-1 and J is TRBJ2-5; 12 bases line up with TRBD2. J gave up 6 bases and V 1 base, and 7 bases lay outside the gene matches. CDR3 length: 16 amino acids. The germline V gene encodes CDR1 SGHRS and CDR2 YFSETQ. The CDR3 DNA reads TGCGCCAGCAGCTTGTCTAGCGGGGGGGCAGGGAAGACCCAGTACTTC. Its translation: CASSLSSGGAGKTQYF.

This clone came up a few times. The V gene is TRBV7-9, the J gene TRBJ1-1, with a possible D match to TRBD1 (5 bases). Germline CDR1 SEHNR, CDR2 FQNEAQ (reference sequence). The CDR3 extends over 13 amino acids. V was trimmed by 0 bases and J by 6 bases, leaving 8 bases between them. The CDR3 DNA reads as TGTGCCAGCAGCTTAGCAGGGGCCGCTGAAGCTTTCTTT. Protein: CASSLAGAAEAFF.

The rearrangement links TRBV10-3 to TRBJ2-1; TRBD2 matches at 14 bases. The CDR3 has 16 residues. V shed 7 bases, J shed 0 bases, and the junction held 2 bases outside the gene matches. Germline V gene data show CDR1 as ENHRY and CDR2 as SYGVKD. Here the CDR3 DNA reads TGTGCCATCATCGGGACTAGCGGGAGCTCCTACAATGAGCAGTTCTTC. This sequence encodes CAIIGTSGSSYNEQFF.